One and the same sample provided the 14 T cell receptor beta chains below, sequenced in a study of T cell responses to AZD1222 COVID-19 vaccine. Measured with immunoSEQ multiplex PCR; TCRdb has only the in-frame clones, and not every one. This table has approximately 150,000 clones, approximately 95% appearing once. The material was peripheral blood, obtained on day 0 of MenACWY control vaccination. These receptors all come from an adult in good health.

The chain has TRBV11-1 and TRBJ2-1; D might be TRBD1 or TRBD2, each matching 5 bases. Trimming removed 1 base from V and 0 bases from J, with 10 bases in between. The CDR3 runs 16 residues. Germline V gives CDR1 SGHAT, CDR2 FQDESV (reference sequence). CDR3 DNA sequence: TGTGCCAGCAGCTTAGATGCAGGGAGCTCCTACAATGAGCAGTTCTTC. Translated: CASSLDAGSSYNEQFF. Based on the CDR3 plus reference TRBV11-1 and TRBJ2-1, the full variable domain is EAEVAQSPRYKITEKSQAVAFWCDPISGHATLYWYRQILGQGPELLVQFQDESVVDDSQLPKDRFSAERLKGVDSTLKIQPAELGDSAMYLCASSLDAGSSYNEQFFGPGTRLTVL.

V is TRBV5-1 and J is TRBJ1-6; TRBD1 agrees at 7 bases. Germline CDR1 SGHRS, CDR2 YFSETQ. J was trimmed by 9 bases and V by 5 bases; bases with no gene match: 5. This CDR3 comprises 13 residues. CDR3: CASSATGVSPLHF. The CDR3 bases are TGCGCCAGCAGTGCAACAGGGGTTTCACCCCTCCACTTT.

The rearrangement joins TRBV9 to TRBJ1-3; weak D call: TRBD1 (5 bases). V was cut by 0 bases and J by 14 bases, with 15 bases left in between. Per the germline V gene, CDR1 is SGDLS and CDR2 is YYNGEE. This CDR3 is built from 13 residues. In DNA, the CDR3 is TGTGCCAGCAGCGTAGACAGTATTGGGGACCTATATTTT. Protein: CASSVDSIGDLYF. The full variable domain, in which reference TRBV9 and TRBJ1-3 provide the parts outside the CDR3, is DSGVTQTPKHLITATGQRVTLRCSPRSGDLSVYWYQQSLDQGLQFLIQYYNGEERAKGNILERFSAQQFPDLHSELNLSSLELGDSALYFCASSVDSIGDLYFGEGSWLTVV.

The chain employs TRBV30 and TRBJ1-1; D gene unclear. The CDR3 contains 13 residues. CDR1 and CDR2 (germline): GTSNPN, SVGIG (reference sequence). Trimming left V 4 bases short and J 2 bases short, with 11 bases between. The CDR3 here is CAWTPQTNTEAFF. CDR3 DNA: TGTGCCTGGACCCCCCAGACTAACACTGAAGCTTTCTTT.

The count of this clone is one. The chain couples TRBV6-2 or TRBV6-3 to TRBJ1-2, with D perhaps matching TRBD1 (5 bases). Germline V gives CDR1 MNHEY, CDR2 SVGEGT. The CDR3 is 12 amino acids. V was trimmed by 0 bases and J by 12 bases, leaving 11 bases between them. The chain's CDR3 is CASSYSWEGNTF. DNA of the CDR3: TGTGCCAGCAGTTACTCGTGGGAGGGGAACACCTTC.

This clone was picked up one time. V and J are TRBV6-1 and TRBJ2-7; D uncertain. Trimming took 2 bases from V and 4 from J, leaving 6 bases between them. CDR1 and CDR2 (germline): MNHNS, SASEGT. The CDR3 consists of 12 residues. CDR3 protein: CASSEPIYEQYF. CDR3 DNA sequence: TGTGCCAGCAGTGAACCCATTTACGAGCAGTACTTC.

This clone was detected only once. The chain couples TRBV7-9 to TRBJ1-6, with a tentative D call TRBD1 (5 bases). The CDR3 runs to 18 residues. V lost 5 bases to trimming and J lost 6 bases, with 23 bases between them. CDR1 is SEHNR and CDR2 is FQNEAQ in the germline V gene (reference sequence). The CDR3 bases are TGTGCCAGCAGCGATCCCAACGCCCAGGGAGGTGGTAATTCACCCCTCCACTTT. Encoded protein: CASSDPNAQGGGNSPLHF.

This chain joins TRBV4-2 and TRBJ2-3, with D possibly TRBD2 on 6 matching bases. Germline CDR1 reads LGHNA; CDR2 reads YNFKEQ. The CDR3 contains 14 residues. Trimming shortened V by 3 bases and J by 5 bases, and 12 bases separated the two germline ends. CDR3 sequence (DNA): TGTGCCAGCAGCCAGGAGACTAGATTAGATACGCAGTATTTT. Its protein product is CASSQETRLDTQYF.

The chain combines TRBV28 with TRBJ2-3; D not resolved. Germline CDR1 is MDHEN and CDR2 is SYDVKM. CDR3 size: 13 residues. The ends were cut back, 6 bases at V and 3 bases at J, with 10 bases in the middle. CDR3: CASSPPLTDTQYF. The CDR3 nucleotides read TGTGCCAGCAGCCCACCTCTTACAGATACGCAGTATTTT.

CDR3 nucleotide sequence: TGTGCCAGCAGTGACCAGAACTATGGCTACACCTTC. As protein: CASSDQNYGYTF. The rearrangement uses TRBV2 and TRBJ1-2, with D unresolved. Trimming pared 3 bases from V and 2 bases from J, leaving 4 bases between. The CDR3 spans 12 residues. Germline V gene sequence: CDR1 SNHLY, CDR2 FYNNEI.

The chain joins TRBV5-5 to TRBJ2-1, with D maybe TRBD1 (6 bases). The V end was cut by 0 bases, the J end by 7 bases, with 14 bases between. The germline V gene has CDR1 SGHKS and CDR2 YYEKEE (reference sequence). The CDR3 length is 15 residues. CDR3 DNA: TGTGCCAGCAGCTTGGTATTGGGGGCTTGGAATGAGCAGTTCTTC. As protein: CASSLVLGAWNEQFF.

This CDR3 reads CASSSRGLRYPEAFF. The CDR3 coding sequence is TGTGCCAGCAGCTCCAGGGGATTACGGTATCCCGAAGCTTTCTTT. The genes are TRBV2 and TRBJ1-1, with D perhaps matching TRBD1 (6 bases). The CDR3 is 15 amino acids. Germline CDR1 reads SNHLY; CDR2 reads FYNNEI. Trimming left V 6 bases short and J 8 bases short, with 22 bases between.

The chain links TRBV12-3 or TRBV12-4 to TRBJ2-2; D is unresolved. CDR3 length equals 12 residues. Trimming took 5 bases from V and 0 from J, leaving 1 base between them. The CDR3 DNA reads as TGTGCCAGCAGTACGAACACCGGGGAGCTGTTTTTT. Amino acids: CASSTNTGELFF.

This chain connects TRBV10-3 to TRBJ1-2, with no clear D. This CDR3 region has 13 residues. Germline CDR1 reads ENHRY; CDR2 reads SYGVKD. V lost 4 bases to trimming and J lost 1 base, with 7 bases between them. CDR3 in amino acids: CAISGSFNYGYTF. The CDR3, as DNA: TGTGCCATCAGTGGAAGTTTTAACTATGGCTACACCTTC.